This passage covers 20 T cell receptor beta chains from one sample sequenced in a study of T cells in tuberculosis. This table comes from immunoSEQ multiplex PCR, and its TCRdb copy is limited to in-frame clones, with some not included. The data contain 25,000 to 30,000 clones, approximately 93% of them singletons. Source material: PBMCs. These receptors were taken from a donor under 30 with latent tuberculosis or without tuberculosis infection.

The DNA of the CDR3 is TGTGCCAGTAGTCCCCGGGACTCCCGGGGGGACAAAAACATTCAGTACTTC. Translation: CASSPRDSRGDKNIQYF. This chain joins TRBV19 and TRBJ2-4; 7 bases align to TRBD2. This CDR3 region has 17 residues. V lost 5 bases to trimming and J lost 3 bases; unmatched junction nucleotides: 13. Germline CDR1 is LNHDA and CDR2 is SQIVND (reference sequence).

The chain links TRBV4-1 to TRBJ1-1; 9 bases match TRBD1. The junction had 5 bases not matched to a gene; V was cut back by 0 bases and J by 3 bases. Per germline, CDR1 MGHRA and CDR2 YSYEKL. The CDR3 runs 16 residues. CDR3 sequence: CASSQDGWTGDTEAFF. DNA of the CDR3: TGCGCCAGCAGCCAAGATGGCTGGACAGGGGACACTGAAGCTTTCTTT.

The chain employs TRBV30 and TRBJ2-3, with D unresolved. Trimming took 3 bases from V and 10 from J, leaving 11 bases between them. Germline lookup yields CDR1 GTSNPN and CDR2 SVGIG (reference sequence). The CDR3 covers 11 residues. The CDR3 region is CAWSAELAQYF. In nucleotides, the CDR3 is TGTGCCTGGAGCGCGGAGCTGGCGCAGTATTTT.

This clone was observed once. V usage is TRBV7-9 and J usage is TRBJ2-5; 10 bases map to TRBD2. CDR3 length: 15 amino acids. The V and J ends lost 1 base and 4 bases, in that order; junction bases with no gene match: 3. Germline CDR1 reads SEHNR; CDR2 reads FQNEAQ (reference sequence). The CDR3 region is CASSLVTSGTETQYF. In DNA, the CDR3 is TGTGCCAGCAGCTTAGTAACTAGCGGGACAGAGACCCAGTACTTC.

V gene TRBV4-3 combines with J gene TRBJ1-1; D is possibly TRBD1 (5 bases). The CDR3 spans 15 residues. Germline V lookup: CDR1 LGHNA, CDR2 YSLEER. V was clipped by 6 bases and J by 0 bases, with 14 bases between them. The CDR3 region has the DNA TGCGCCAGCAGGGGGGAGGGCAGTATGAACACTGAAGCTTTCTTT. Translated: CASRGEGSMNTEAFF.

V is TRBV7-6 and J is TRBJ2-7; D is possibly TRBD2 (5 bases). Between the trimmed V and J ends, which lost 1 base and 4 bases, there was a span of 11 bases. The germline CDR1 and CDR2 sequences are SGHVS and FNYEAQ. The CDR3 has 14 residues. The CDR3 region has the DNA TGTGCCAGCAGCTTAGATGCAGGCGGGTACGAGCAGTACTTC. Encoded protein: CASSLDAGGYEQYF.

V and J are TRBV28 and TRBJ2-1; perhaps TRBD2 as D (5 bases). V lost 4 bases and J lost 12, with 10 bases in between. CDR3 size: 11 residues. CDR1 and CDR2 from the germline V gene are MDHEN and SYDVKM. As DNA, the CDR3 is TGTGCCAGCAGTTCACCGGGAAGGCAGTTCTTC. Protein sequence: CASSSPGRQFF.

The chain couples TRBV30 to TRBJ1-1, with 7 bases aligning to TRBD1. CDR1 GTSNPN and CDR2 SVGIG come from the germline V gene (reference sequence). The V and J ends lost 4 bases and 1 base, in that order; junction bases with no gene match: 6. CDR3 size: 14 residues. CDR3 DNA: TGTGCCTGGAACTCAGGGGGGAGGAACACTGAAGCTTTCTTT. Protein product: CAWNSGGRNTEAFF.

V is TRBV19 and J is TRBJ2-1; possible D gene TRBD1, 6 bases. This CDR3 is 16 amino acids long. The V end was cut by 6 bases, the J end by 7 bases, with 22 bases between. The germline gives CDR1 LNHDA, CDR2 SQIVND (reference sequence). In DNA, the CDR3 is TGTGCCAGTAGCCCCTCAGGGGATTCTCGAGGGAATGAGCAGTTCTTC. Its protein product is CASSPSGDSRGNEQFF.

The chain carries TRBV5-1 and TRBJ2-7; 9 bases align to TRBD1. The V segment lost 7 bases and the J segment 2 bases; nucleotides outside the gene matches: 16. There are 17 residues in the CDR3. From germline, CDR1 is SGHRS and CDR2 YFSETQ. The CDR3 sequence is CASRRGNDRGATYEQYF. CDR3 coding DNA: TGCGCCAGCCGGCGGGGAAACGACAGGGGGGCAACCTACGAGCAGTACTTC.

This chain uses TRBV5-1 with TRBJ2-7; 11 positions match TRBD2. With V trimmed by 4 bases and J by 1 base, 13 bases remained unmatched. This CDR3 region has 18 residues. Per the germline V gene, CDR1 is SGHRS and CDR2 is YFSETQ. The CDR3 bases are TGCGCCAGCAGCCCCCCGGGGACTAGCGGCTATCTTTCCTACGAGCAGTACTTC. This encodes CASSPPGTSGYLSYEQYF.

The rearrangement uses TRBV7-9 and TRBJ1-2; the D gene is possibly TRBD1 (6 bases). The CDR3 runs 12 residues. Germline V lookup: CDR1 SEHNR, CDR2 FQNEAQ (reference sequence). Trimming stripped 8 bases from V and 4 bases from J, with 11 bases between. The CDR3, as DNA: TGTGCCAGCGTTACAGGGCGCTATGGCTACACCTTC. This translates into CASVTGRYGYTF.

The chain combines TRBV6-1 with TRBJ1-4; 9 bases map to TRBD1. J lost 8 bases, V lost 4 bases, and 8 bases had no gene match. The CDR3 length is 15 residues. The V gene's germline CDR1 is MNHNS and CDR2 SASEGT. The CDR3 DNA sequence: TGTGCCAGCAGTGCCGGGGGACAGGGCTGGGAAAAACTGTTTTTT. It codes for CASSAGGQGWEKLFF.

The CDR3 spells CASSISRTGTDTQYF. The CDR3 DNA is TGTGCCAGTAGTATATCAAGGACAGGGACAGATACGCAGTATTTT. The genes are TRBV19 and TRBJ2-3, with 8 positions matching TRBD1. The CDR3 is made up of 15 amino acids. CDR1 and CDR2 from the germline V gene are LNHDA and SQIVND (reference sequence). With V trimmed by 2 bases and J by 3 bases, 4 bases remained unmatched. Filled out from reference TRBV19 and TRBJ2-3, the complete variable domain reads DGGITQSPKYLFRKEGQNVTLSCEQNLNHDAMYWYRQDPGQGLRLIYYSQIVNDFQKGDIAEGYSVSREKKESFPLTVTSAQKNPTAFYLCASSISRTGTDTQYFGPGTRLTVL.

The CDR3 coding sequence is TGTGCCACCAGCAGAGCCCCACAGAAGAACTATGGCTACACCTTC. Translated: CATSRAPQKNYGYTF. The chain carries TRBV15 and TRBJ1-2, with unresolved D. V lost 1 base and J 2 bases, leaving 11 bases between the germline ends. CDR3 size: 15 residues. Looked up from germline, CDR1 is LNHNV and CDR2 is YYDKDF (reference sequence).

J is TRBJ2-1 and V is TRBV4-2; tentatively, D is TRBD2 (5 bases). V was pared by 3 bases and J by 0 bases, with 12 bases between. The CDR3 has 16 amino acids. The germline V gene has CDR1 LGHNA and CDR2 YNFKEQ. The DNA of the CDR3 is TGTGCCAGCAGCCATCTTGGAGGAAGCTCCTACAATGAGCAGTTCTTC. Its protein is CASSHLGGSSYNEQFF.

This chain joins TRBV4-1 and TRBJ2-2; tentative D call: TRBD2 (6 bases). V gave up 1 base and J gave up 0 bases, with 12 bases separating them. CDR3 length equals 17 residues. Per germline, CDR1 MGHRA and CDR2 YSYEKL. Here the CDR3 DNA reads TGCGCCAGCAGCCAAGGGGTAACGGGGGCGAACACCGGGGAGCTGTTTTTT. Its translation: CASSQGVTGANTGELFF.

The chain combines TRBV9 with TRBJ1-1, with D possibly TRBD1 on 5 matching bases. CDR3 size: 15 residues. Germline values: CDR1 SGDLS, CDR2 YYNGEE. V gave up 4 bases and J gave up 0 bases, with 13 bases separating them. In nucleotides, the CDR3 is TGTGCCAGCAGCAAAAAAGGGGCGCTGAACACTGAAGCTTTCTTT. Its protein product is CASSKKGALNTEAFF.

The chain uses TRBV18 and TRBJ2-4, with D possibly matching TRBD2 (5 bases). V lost 3 bases and J lost 5, with 11 bases in between. The CDR3 contains 14 residues. Germline CDR1 is KGHSH and CDR2 is LQKENI. In DNA form, the CDR3 reads TGTGCCAGCTCACCTAGTGCCGGGGAAAACATTCAGTACTTC. Protein: CASSPSAGENIQYF.

The chain is built from TRBV5-5 and TRBJ2-5; no definite D call. The CDR3 is 14 residues long. V was clipped by 3 bases and J by 5 bases, with 14 bases between them. The V gene's germline CDR1 is SGHKS and CDR2 YYEKEE (reference sequence). CDR3 protein: CASSSHPTEETQYF. Here the CDR3 DNA reads TGTGCCAGCAGCTCTCACCCGACTGAGGAGACCCAGTACTTC.